The 19 T cell receptor beta chains below come from one sample, sequenced in a study of cytomegalovirus exposure and HLA in healthy donors. Researchers ran the PCR with 60 Vbeta and 13 Jbeta primers. Here immunoSEQ multiplex PCR was the method, and the copy in TCRdb shows in-frame clones only, minus some. The sample records 150,000 to 200,000 clones, 65% to 85% being singletons. Sequenced sample: PBMCs. Source of these receptors: a female donor in good health and CMV-seronegative.

The count of this clone is one. The sample carries other DNA sequences with the same CDR3. V gene TRBV27 combines with J gene TRBJ2-2, with D possibly TRBD1 on 6 matching bases. The germline V gene encodes CDR1 MNHEY and CDR2 SMNVEV (reference sequence). CDR3 length equals 15 residues. Trimming removed 6 bases from V and 5 bases from J, with 16 bases in between. CDR3 nucleotide sequence: TGTGCCAGCAGCTTAGGTTTGGGACAAACCGGGGAGCTGTTTTTT. The encoded protein is CASSLGLGQTGELFF.

The chain is built from TRBV6-1 and TRBJ1-2; 12 bases are a match to TRBD1. Germline V gene lookup returns CDR1 MNHNS and CDR2 SASEGT. This CDR3 has 15 residues. The trim removed 5 bases at V and 5 bases at J, leaving 6 bases unmatched. The CDR3 sequence is CASSRGTGGLYGYTF. The CDR3 coding sequence is TGTGCCAGCAGTAGAGGGACAGGGGGCCTTTATGGCTACACCTTC.

This clone was observed once. The V call is TRBV19, the J call TRBJ1-1; D is unresolved. Germline CDR1 reads LNHDA; CDR2 reads SQIVND (reference sequence). V was shortened by 3 bases and J by 1 base, with 12 bases between the two germline ends. CDR3 length equals 15 residues. CDR3: CASSIRHVTNTEAFF. The CDR3 DNA reads TGTGCCAGTAGTATTAGACACGTAACGAACACTGAAGCTTTCTTT.

This chain uses TRBV5-4 with TRBJ2-1, with TRBD2 matching 13 bases. Germline loops: CDR1 SGHNT, CDR2 YYREEE (reference sequence). The CDR3 sequence is 17 residues long. The V gene end was trimmed by 3 bases and the J gene end by 3 bases; junction bases not matched to a gene: 6. CDR3 DNA: TGTGCCAGCAGCTATGGGACTAGCGGGGCATACTACAATGAGCAGTTCTTC. Protein product: CASSYGTSGAYYNEQFF.

The V call is TRBV9, the J call TRBJ2-3, with 7 bases identical to TRBD2. CDR3 length equals 15 residues. The V segment lost 0 bases and the J segment 5 bases; nucleotides outside the gene matches: 6. The germline CDR1 and CDR2 sequences are SGDLS and YYNGEE. The CDR3, as DNA: TGTGCCAGCAGCGTAGGGACTAGTAGTGGAGATACGCAGTATTTT. It encodes CASSVGTSSGDTQYF.

The CDR3 reads CASSLGDYGYTF. CDR3 DNA: TGTGCCAGCAGTCTCGGGGACTATGGCTACACCTTC. This chain connects TRBV6-1 to TRBJ1-2, with D unresolved. This CDR3 has 12 residues. The germline V and J ends were trimmed by 5 bases and 3 bases, with 7 bases remaining between them. The germline V gene has CDR1 MNHNS and CDR2 SASEGT.

The rearrangement links TRBV2 to TRBJ1-2, with TRBD1 matching 9 bases. With 6 bases clipped from V and 3 bases from J, the junction kept 5 bases outside the gene matches. The CDR3 runs to 14 residues. Germline V gene sequence: CDR1 SNHLY, CDR2 FYNNEI. CDR3 loop: CASSRDREDYGYTF. The CDR3 DNA follows: TGTGCCAGCAGCCGGGACAGGGAGGACTATGGCTACACCTTC. Full variable domain (remainder filled in from reference TRBV2 and TRBJ1-2): EPEVTQTPSHQVTQMGQEVILRCVPISNHLYFYWYRQILGQKVEFLVSFYNNEISEKSEIFDDQFSVERPDGSNFTLKIRSTKLEDSAMYFCASSRDREDYGYTFGSGTRLTVV.

This clone came up a few times. This chain links TRBV10-3 with TRBJ1-5; D not certain. Looked up from germline, CDR1 is ENHRY and CDR2 is SYGVKD. The CDR3 contains 14 residues. Between the trimmed V and J ends, which lost 5 bases and 3 bases, there was a span of 11 bases. CDR3 in amino acids: CAISSQRDNQPQHF. CDR3 coding DNA: TGTGCCATCAGTTCTCAGAGGGACAATCAGCCCCAGCATTTT.

The genes are TRBV18 and TRBJ1-2; D is unclear. This CDR3 has 13 amino acids. The V gene's germline CDR1 is KGHSH and CDR2 LQKENI. Trimming shortened V by 6 bases and J by 1 base, and 9 bases separated the two germline ends. The CDR3 sequence: CASSATDNYGYTF. CDR3 DNA sequence: TGTGCCAGCTCGGCTACAGATAACTATGGCTACACCTTC.

This clone was found a few times. Relative to the germline gene, one junction end is altered; a read error may explain this. The V and J genes are TRBV6-5 and TRBJ2-7; 10 positions agree with TRBD1. The CDR3 is 14 residues long. Germline V gene sequence: CDR1 MNHEY, CDR2 SVGAGI. The CDR3 loop reads CASSYGTGETEEYF. In DNA, the CDR3 is TGTGCCAGCAGTTACGGGACAGGGGAAACCGAGGAGTACTTC.

The chain is built from TRBV14 and TRBJ1-2, with D possibly being TRBD1 (5 bases). The germline V gene has CDR1 SGHDN and CDR2 FVKESK. The CDR3 is 11 amino acids. Trimming took off 5 bases at V and 8 bases at J, with 9 bases between the two ends. The CDR3 spells CASSWGRGYTF. For the CDR3, the DNA is TGTGCCAGCAGCTGGGGCCGGGGCTACACCTTC.

CDR3 nucleotide sequence: TGTGCCAGCACCCAAACCCCCGGACATTACCTTGGGACCCAGTACTTC. Its protein product is CASTQTPGHYLGTQYF. The chain is built from TRBV2 and TRBJ2-5; the D gene is possibly TRBD1 (5 bases). Germline CDR1 reads SNHLY; CDR2 reads FYNNEI. This CDR3 spans 16 amino acids. V lost 7 bases and J 7 bases, leaving 25 bases between the germline ends.

The chain uses TRBV5-1 and TRBJ1-2, with 9 nucleotides matching TRBD1. Unmatched junction bases numbered 11, after V lost 4 bases and J lost 7 bases. The CDR3 extends over 15 amino acids. Germline V gene lookup returns CDR1 SGHRS and CDR2 YFSETQ. The CDR3 here is CASSPGQGIVFGYTF. CDR3 DNA sequence: TGCGCCAGCAGCCCCGGACAGGGGATCGTTTTTGGCTACACCTTC.

The J gene is TRBJ2-2, the V gene TRBV5-1, with TRBD1 matching over 9 bases. Germline V gene data show CDR1 as SGHRS and CDR2 as YFSETQ. Trimming at V came to 4 bases and at J to 5 bases, leaving 3 bases not matched to a gene. This CDR3 has 14 amino acids. CDR3 in DNA: TGCGCCAGCAGCCGGGGACAGGGAACCGGGGAGCTGTTTTTT. Amino acid sequence: CASSRGQGTGELFF.

The chain carries TRBV27 and TRBJ2-1; TRBD2 agrees at 10 bases. The CDR3 loop spans 14 amino acids. With 3 bases clipped from V and 6 bases from J, the junction kept 2 bases outside the gene matches. Looked up from germline, CDR1 is MNHEY and CDR2 is SMNVEV (reference sequence). The CDR3 protein is CASSLVAGGNEQFF. For the CDR3, the DNA is TGTGCCAGCAGTTTGGTAGCGGGAGGCAATGAGCAGTTCTTC.

V usage is TRBV5-4 and J usage is TRBJ2-4, with 9 bases that match TRBD1. The trim removed 2 bases at V and 2 bases at J, leaving 5 bases unmatched. This CDR3 is built from 16 residues. CDR1 is SGHNT and CDR2 is YYREEE in the germline V gene (reference sequence). The CDR3 reads CASSLQGAGTKNIQYF. The CDR3 nucleotides are TGTGCCAGCAGCTTACAGGGGGCAGGGACCAAAAACATTCAGTACTTC.

This chain joins TRBV11-2 and TRBJ1-2; maybe TRBD1 (5 bases). Trimming left V 3 bases short and J 4 bases short, with 12 bases between. Germline values: CDR1 SGHAT, CDR2 FQNNGV. The CDR3 contains 14 residues. Here the CDR3 DNA reads TGTGCCAGCAGCTTTCGGGGGGTCAGCTATGGCTACACCTTC. Its protein product is CASSFRGVSYGYTF.

The sample holds a few counts of this clone. The chain has TRBV19 and TRBJ1-5, with D tentatively TRBD1 (5 bases). Deletions cut 5 bases from V and 2 bases from J, with 13 bases between. The V gene's germline CDR1 is LNHDA and CDR2 SQIVND (reference sequence). This CDR3 region has 15 residues. CDR3 in DNA: TGTGCCAGTAGTCCCGGGGGGGGTGGCAATCAGCCCCAGCATTTT. This translates into CASSPGGGGNQPQHF.

J is TRBJ1-2 and V is TRBV21-1; the table assigns TRBD1, which was not confirmed against the DNA. TRBV21-1 is listed as a pseudogene. The CDR3 spans 13 residues. The CDR3 sequence is CASSKDRNYGYTF. The CDR3 DNA is TGTGCCAGCAGCAAGGACAGGAACTATGGCTACACCTTC.